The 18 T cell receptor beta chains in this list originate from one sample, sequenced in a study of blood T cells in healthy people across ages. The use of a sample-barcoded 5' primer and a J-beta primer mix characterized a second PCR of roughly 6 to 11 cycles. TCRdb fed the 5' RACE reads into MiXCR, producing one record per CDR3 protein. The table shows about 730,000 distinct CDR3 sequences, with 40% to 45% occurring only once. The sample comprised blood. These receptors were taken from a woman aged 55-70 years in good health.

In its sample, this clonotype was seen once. The DNA of the CDR3 is TGTGCCAGCAGCTTAGGAGACGGGACCTATGGCTACACCTTC. Protein: CASSLGDGTYGYTF. This rearrangement joins TRBV7-8 to TRBJ1-2; the D gene is possibly TRBD1 (5 bases). V was clipped by 1 base and J by 4 bases, with 10 bases between them. This CDR3 is 14 amino acids long. Germline V gene lookup returns CDR1 SGHVS and CDR2 FQNEAQ.

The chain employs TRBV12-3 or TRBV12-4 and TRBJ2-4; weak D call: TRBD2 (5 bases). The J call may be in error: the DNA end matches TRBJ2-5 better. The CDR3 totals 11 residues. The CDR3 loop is CASEGAETQYF. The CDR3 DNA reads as TGTGCCAGCGAGGGAGCGGAGACCCAGTACTTC.

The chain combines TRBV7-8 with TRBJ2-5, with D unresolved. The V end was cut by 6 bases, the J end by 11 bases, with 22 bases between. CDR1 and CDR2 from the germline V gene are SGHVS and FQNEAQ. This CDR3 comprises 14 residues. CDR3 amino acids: CASSWKRGHTEQYF. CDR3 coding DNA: TGTGCCAGCAGTTGGAAAAGAGGTCATACGGAGCAGTACTTC. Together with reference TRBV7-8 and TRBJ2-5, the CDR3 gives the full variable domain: GAGVSQSPRYKVAKRGQDVALRCDPISGHVSLFWYQQALGQGPEFLTYFQNEAQLDKSGLPSDRFFAERPEGSVSTLKIQRTQQEDSAVYLCASSWKRGHTEQYFGPGTRLLVL.

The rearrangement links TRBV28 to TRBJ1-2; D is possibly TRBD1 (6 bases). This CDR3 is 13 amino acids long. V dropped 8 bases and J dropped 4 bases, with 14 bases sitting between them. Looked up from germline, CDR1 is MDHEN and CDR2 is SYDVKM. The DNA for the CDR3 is TGTGCCAGCTTCAGGACAGACCCCTATGGCTACACCTTC. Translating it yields CASFRTDPYGYTF.

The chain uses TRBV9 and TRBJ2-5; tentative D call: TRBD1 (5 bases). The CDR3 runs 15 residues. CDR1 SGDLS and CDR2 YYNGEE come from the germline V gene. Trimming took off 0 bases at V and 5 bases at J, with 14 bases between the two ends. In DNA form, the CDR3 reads TGTGCCAGCAGCGTAGGAGTCCTGGGGCCGGAGACCCAGTACTTC. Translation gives CASSVGVLGPETQYF.

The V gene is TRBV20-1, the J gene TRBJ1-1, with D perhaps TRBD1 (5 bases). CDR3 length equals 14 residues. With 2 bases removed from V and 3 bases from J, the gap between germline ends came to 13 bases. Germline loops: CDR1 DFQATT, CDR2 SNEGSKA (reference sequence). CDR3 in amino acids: CSARLIGEDTEAFF. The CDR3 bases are TGCAGTGCTAGACTCATAGGGGAGGACACTGAAGCTTTCTTT.

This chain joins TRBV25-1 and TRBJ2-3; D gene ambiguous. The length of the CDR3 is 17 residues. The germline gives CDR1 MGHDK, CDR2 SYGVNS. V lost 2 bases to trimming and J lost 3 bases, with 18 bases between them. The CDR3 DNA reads TGTGCCAGCAGTGAAGGGGTCGCGGCGGATAGTACAGATACGCAGTATTTT. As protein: CASSEGVAADSTDTQYF.

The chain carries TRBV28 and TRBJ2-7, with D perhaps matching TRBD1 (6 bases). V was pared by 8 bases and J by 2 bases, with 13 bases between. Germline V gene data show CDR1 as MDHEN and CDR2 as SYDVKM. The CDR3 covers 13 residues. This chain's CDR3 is CASRTVGPYEQYF. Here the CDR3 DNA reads TGTGCCAGCCGGACAGTCGGGCCCTACGAGCAGTACTTC.

CDR3 nucleotide sequence: TGCAACGCCGCCGGGACAGGGGAAAAGACCCAGTACTTC. It is translated as CNAAGTGEKTQYF. This sequence joins TRBV29-1 and TRBJ2-5, with TRBD1 matching 10 bases. This CDR3 spans 13 amino acids. Germline loops: CDR1 SQVTM, CDR2 ANQGSEA.

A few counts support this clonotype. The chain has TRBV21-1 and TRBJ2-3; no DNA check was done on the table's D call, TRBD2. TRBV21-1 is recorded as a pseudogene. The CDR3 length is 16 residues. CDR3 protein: CASSKKRAGHTDTQYF. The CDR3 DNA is TGTGCCAGCAGCAAGAAGAGGGCAGGGCACACAGATACGCAGTATTTT.

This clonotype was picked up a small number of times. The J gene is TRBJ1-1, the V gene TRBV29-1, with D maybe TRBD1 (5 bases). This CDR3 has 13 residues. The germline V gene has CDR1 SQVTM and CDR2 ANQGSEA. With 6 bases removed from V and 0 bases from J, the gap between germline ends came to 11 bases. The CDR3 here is CSVRGLMNTEAFF. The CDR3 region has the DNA TGCAGCGTGCGGGGACTAATGAACACTGAAGCTTTCTTT.

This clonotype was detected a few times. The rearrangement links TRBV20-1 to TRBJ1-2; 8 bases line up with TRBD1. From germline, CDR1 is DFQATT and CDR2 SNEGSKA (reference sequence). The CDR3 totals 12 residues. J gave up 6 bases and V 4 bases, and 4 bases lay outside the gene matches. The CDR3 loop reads CSANRGMHGYTF. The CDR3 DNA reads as TGCAGTGCTAACAGGGGGATGCATGGCTACACCTTC.

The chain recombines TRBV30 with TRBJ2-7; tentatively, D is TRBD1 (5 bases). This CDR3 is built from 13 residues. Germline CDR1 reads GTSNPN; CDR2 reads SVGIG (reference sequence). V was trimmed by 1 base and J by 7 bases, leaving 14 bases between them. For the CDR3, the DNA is TGTGCCTGGAGTGCATATGGGCAGGGTGAGCAGTACTTC. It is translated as CAWSAYGQGEQYF.

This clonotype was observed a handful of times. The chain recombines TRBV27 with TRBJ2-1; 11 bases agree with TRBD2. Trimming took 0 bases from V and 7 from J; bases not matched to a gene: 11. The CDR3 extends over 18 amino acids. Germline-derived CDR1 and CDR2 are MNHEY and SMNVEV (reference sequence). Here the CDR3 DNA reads TGTGCCAGCAGTTTATCGTCGACTAGCGGGAAAGGGAGGAATGAGCAGTTCTTC. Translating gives CASSLSSTSGKGRNEQFF.

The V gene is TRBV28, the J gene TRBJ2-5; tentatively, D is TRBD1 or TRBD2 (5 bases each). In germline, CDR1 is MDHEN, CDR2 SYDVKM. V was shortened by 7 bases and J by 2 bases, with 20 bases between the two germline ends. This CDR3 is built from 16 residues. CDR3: CASTHSFLGRQETQYF. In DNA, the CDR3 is TGTGCCAGCACCCACAGTTTCTTGGGACGACAAGAGACCCAGTACTTC.

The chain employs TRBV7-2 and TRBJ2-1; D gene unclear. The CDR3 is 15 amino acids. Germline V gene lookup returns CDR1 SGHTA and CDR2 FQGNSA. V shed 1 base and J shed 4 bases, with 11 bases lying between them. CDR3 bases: TGTGCCAGCAGCTTAGAAGTCGGCACTTACAATGAGCAGTTCTTC. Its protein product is CASSLEVGTYNEQFF.

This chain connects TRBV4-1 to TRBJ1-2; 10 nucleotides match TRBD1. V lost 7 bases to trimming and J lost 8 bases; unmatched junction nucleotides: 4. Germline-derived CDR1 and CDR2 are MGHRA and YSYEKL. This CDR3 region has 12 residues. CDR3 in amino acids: CASNDRGLGYTF. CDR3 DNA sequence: TGCGCCAGCAATGACAGGGGGCTCGGCTACACCTTC.

CDR3 coding DNA: TGTGCCTGGACCCCACAGGGTTCAGATTCACCCCTCCACTTT. Amino acids: CAWTPQGSDSPLHF. V is TRBV30 and J is TRBJ1-6; perhaps TRBD1 as D (6 bases). This CDR3 comprises 14 residues. Germline V lookup: CDR1 GTSNPN, CDR2 SVGIG (reference sequence). The V gene lost 4 bases and the J gene lost 8 bases, with 15 bases spanning the gap.